These 24 T cell receptor beta chains originate from one sample sequenced in a study of blood T cells in healthy people across ages. Sample-barcoded 5' priming and a J-beta primer mix drove a second PCR of about 7 to 11 cycles. TCRdb called the 5' RACE reads again in MiXCR, with one record for every CDR3 protein. The sample includes 1.5 million or so distinct CDR3 sequences, 40% to 45% of them seen just once. Sequencing was done on a sample of blood. Receptor source: a woman aged 18-30 years in good health.

The chain is built from TRBV6-2 or TRBV6-3 and TRBJ2-1, with D possibly matching TRBD2 (5 bases). The CDR3 runs 17 residues. Germline CDR1 MNHEY, CDR2 SVGEGT. Trimming stripped 1 base from V and 13 bases from J, with 26 bases between. The CDR3 DNA is TGTGCCAGCAGTTACTTCCGACTACGGCAAGGAAGTGAGACCCAGTTCTTC. Protein: CASSYFRLRQGSETQFF.

This clonotype has more than one count but fewer than ten. V is TRBV7-2 and J is TRBJ1-2; D not resolved. The CDR3 is 14 residues long. The ends were cut back, 5 bases at V and 1 base at J, with 11 bases in the middle. The germline V gene has CDR1 SGHTA and CDR2 FQGNSA. The CDR3 loop reads CASSLWTGNYGYTF. The CDR3 region has the DNA TGTGCCAGCAGCCTATGGACCGGTAACTATGGCTACACCTTC.

Only a few counts were recorded for this clonotype. J is TRBJ2-1 and V is TRBV11-2; D may match TRBD1 or TRBD2 (7 bases each). V was shortened by 4 bases and J by 2 bases, with 12 bases between the two germline ends. This CDR3 spans 15 amino acids. Germline loops: CDR1 SGHAT, CDR2 FQNNGV. The CDR3 protein is CASSWGRGPYNEQFF. CDR3 DNA: TGTGCCAGCAGCTGGGGGAGGGGGCCCTACAATGAGCAGTTCTTC.

CDR3 nucleotides: TGTGCCAGCAGTTTAGTGGGGGACAAAAGGGTACGTGGGGCCAACGTCCTGACTTTC. Translating it yields CASSLVGDKRVRGANVLTF. The chain carries TRBV12-3 or TRBV12-4 and TRBJ2-6; weak D call: TRBD1 (6 bases). This CDR3 spans 19 amino acids. Trimming removed 1 base at V and 3 bases at J, with 19 bases between.

Only a few counts were recorded for this clonotype. CDR3 sequence reads: CASSQDRGGLGLDYGYTF. The CDR3 coding sequence is TGCGCCAGCAGCCAAGATAGGGGTGGTTTGGGGCTGGACTATGGCTACACCTTC. The chain uses TRBV4-3 and TRBJ1-2; D is possibly TRBD1 (5 bases). Germline CDR1 LGHNA, CDR2 YSLEER. The CDR3 is 18 residues long. V shed 0 bases and J shed 3 bases, with 20 bases lying between them.

This clonotype came up a few times. CDR3 protein: CASSLGTSGIYTQYF. Written as DNA, the CDR3 is TGTGCCAGCAGCTTAGGGACTAGCGGGATTTATACGCAGTATTTT. The J gene is TRBJ2-3, the V gene TRBV7-2, with 12 bases matching TRBD2. The ends lost 1 base at V and 7 bases at J; junction bases unmatched: 3. The CDR3 contains 15 residues. Germline lookup yields CDR1 SGHTA and CDR2 FQGNSA.

V and J are TRBV29-1 and TRBJ2-4; D may be TRBD1 or TRBD2 (5 bases each). Trimming shortened V by 6 bases and J by 13 bases, and 16 bases separated the two germline ends. This CDR3 comprises 11 residues. Germline V gene lookup returns CDR1 SQVTM and CDR2 ANQGSEA. The chain's CDR3 is CSVGRAEEQYF. In DNA, the CDR3 is TGCAGCGTGGGACGGGCGGAGGAGCAGTACTTC.

The chain couples TRBV20-1 to TRBJ2-7; D possibly corresponds to TRBD2 (5 bases). V shed 3 bases and J shed 6 bases, with 24 bases lying between them. The CDR3 extends over 16 amino acids. Germline CDR1 is DFQATT and CDR2 is SNEGSKA (reference sequence). CDR3: CSASGGPSAATTEQYF. CDR3 in DNA: TGCAGTGCTAGTGGAGGCCCCTCGGCAGCAACTACCGAGCAGTACTTC.

This chain joins TRBV20-1 and TRBJ1-5; D remains unclear. V lost 3 bases and J 2 bases, leaving 8 bases between the germline ends. The CDR3 is 13 residues long. Germline loops: CDR1 DFQATT, CDR2 SNEGSKA (reference sequence). The CDR3 region has the DNA TGCAGTGCTAGGGTTTATGGCAATCAGCCCCAGCATTTT. Translated, it gives CSARVYGNQPQHF.

The genes are TRBV20-1 and TRBJ2-1, with TRBD2 identical over 9 bases. The V gene end was trimmed by 6 bases and the J gene end by 7 bases; junction bases not matched to a gene: 13. This CDR3 region has 15 residues. CDR1 is DFQATT, CDR2 SNEGSKA, per germline (reference sequence). CDR3 sequence reads: CSAPESGGHGNEQFF. The CDR3 region has the DNA TGCAGTGCCCCGGAGAGCGGGGGGCATGGGAATGAGCAGTTCTTC.

This chain joins TRBV4-1 and TRBJ2-7; the match to TRBD2 covers 9 bases. This CDR3 is built from 16 residues. With V trimmed by 3 bases and J by 0 bases, 6 bases remained unmatched. CDR1 MGHRA and CDR2 YSYEKL come from the germline V gene. The CDR3 reads CASSHYLAGTSYEQYF. The CDR3 nucleotides read TGCGCCAGCAGCCACTATCTAGCGGGGACCTCCTACGAGCAGTACTTC.

This clonotype was counted between two and nine times. This chain connects TRBV6-5 to TRBJ2-1; 8 nucleotides match TRBD1. CDR3 length equals 13 residues. Germline CDR1 reads MNHEY; CDR2 reads SVGAGI. With 8 bases clipped from V and 3 bases from J, the junction kept 3 bases outside the gene matches. The CDR3 region has the DNA TGTGCCAGCCGGACAGGGTACTACAATGAGCAGTTCTTC. This sequence encodes CASRTGYYNEQFF.

This sequence joins TRBV12-3 or TRBV12-4 and TRBJ1-5; TRBD1 matches at 8 bases. The trim removed 6 bases at V and 2 bases at J, leaving 12 bases unmatched. The CDR3 loop spans 17 amino acids. The CDR3 protein is CASRRTGWGRGNQPQHF. CDR3 DNA sequence: TGTGCCAGCAGGCGGACAGGGTGGGGGAGGGGCAATCAGCCCCAGCATTTT.

The rearrangement joins TRBV25-1 to TRBJ2-4, with D possibly matching TRBD2 (6 bases). The J call may be mistaken, given a closer DNA end match to TRBJ2-7. There are 14 residues in the CDR3. The germline V gene has CDR1 MGHDK and CDR2 SYGVNS. CDR3 nucleotides: TGTGCCAGCAGTGATTTGGGACTCAACTACGAGCAGTACTTC. Its translation: CASSDLGLNYEQYF.

This clonotype was found a few times. The rearrangement links TRBV2 to TRBJ2-7, with TRBD2 as a possible D gene (5 bases). Trimming took off 8 bases at V and 0 bases at J, with 8 bases between the two ends. CDR1 SNHLY and CDR2 FYNNEI come from the germline V gene. CDR3 length equals 12 residues. This chain's CDR3 is CASGSHSYEQYF. CDR3 DNA sequence: TGTGCCAGCGGGAGCCACTCCTACGAGCAGTACTTC.

The chain joins TRBV12-3 or TRBV12-4 to TRBJ2-3, with D perhaps TRBD1 (5 bases). V lost 5 bases, J lost 0 bases, and 15 bases lay in between. CDR3 length: 16 residues. CDR3 sequence reads: CASSKIRQSSTDTQYF. Here the CDR3 DNA reads TGTGCCAGCAGTAAGATAAGACAGTCTAGCACAGATACGCAGTATTTT.

With respect to this clonotype: This may be a read error, as it is one base from a much larger clone. The chain is built from TRBV7-3 and TRBJ2-1, with 10 bases fitting TRBD2. The CDR3 runs 15 residues. Germline values: CDR1 SGHTA, CDR2 FQGTGA. V shed 2 bases, J shed 7 bases, and the junction held 5 bases outside the gene matches. The CDR3 DNA is TGTGCCAGCAGCTTAGATAGCGGGAGGCGGAATGAGCAGTTCTTC. Translating it yields CASSLDSGRRNEQFF. Combining the CDR3 with reference TRBV7-3 and TRBJ2-1 gives the whole variable domain GAGVSQTPSNKVTEKGKYVELRCDPISGHTALYWYRQSLGQGPEFLIYFQGTGAADDSGLPNDRFFAVRPEGSVSTLKIQRTERGDSAVYLCASSLDSGRRNEQFFGPGTRLTVL.

The chain uses TRBV20-1 and TRBJ2-3; D might be TRBD1 (5 bases). V was shortened by 0 bases and J by 2 bases, with 21 bases between the two germline ends. The CDR3 is 18 amino acids. Germline values: CDR1 DFQATT, CDR2 SNEGSKA (reference sequence). CDR3 loop: CSARDPYWGSRITDTQYF. CDR3 nucleotides: TGCAGTGCTAGAGATCCTTACTGGGGCAGCCGAATCACAGATACGCAGTATTTT.

The rearrangement uses TRBV27 and TRBJ2-7; possible D gene TRBD1, 6 bases. V was shortened by 6 bases and J by 6 bases, with 12 bases between the two germline ends. CDR1 is MNHEY, CDR2 SMNVEV, per germline (reference sequence). There are 12 residues in the CDR3. CDR3 nucleotides: TGTGCCAGCAGACCACAGGGCAGCGAGCAGTACTTC. Translating it yields CASRPQGSEQYF.

This clonotype was seen just once. The chain joins TRBV28 to TRBJ1-2; no reliable D call. Germline V CDR1 and CDR2: MDHEN, SYDVKM. The CDR3 loop spans 12 amino acids. The germline V and J ends were trimmed by 3 bases and 1 base, with 3 bases remaining between them. The CDR3 DNA sequence: TGTGCCAGCAGTTTCTATAACTATGGCTACACCTTC. Protein sequence: CASSFYNYGYTF.

This clonotype was observed a handful of times. The rearrangement joins TRBV27 to TRBJ1-2; D gene ambiguous. The CDR3 is 18 amino acids. Germline V lookup: CDR1 MNHEY, CDR2 SMNVEV (reference sequence). Trimming cost V 2 bases and J 1 base, with 20 bases left between them. CDR3 loop: CASSLTASVLRINYGYTF. The CDR3 DNA follows: TGTGCCAGCAGTTTAACCGCGTCGGTCCTCCGAATTAACTATGGCTACACCTTC.

The table lists this clonotype with a few counts. This chain links TRBV7-9 with TRBJ2-7; 8 bases agree with TRBD2. V gave up 6 bases and J gave up 3 bases; unmatched junction bases: 4. This CDR3 spans 13 amino acids. CDR1 and CDR2 (germline): SEHNR, FQNEAQ (reference sequence). This chain's CDR3 is CASSPGGVYEQYF. In nucleotides, the CDR3 is TGTGCCAGCAGTCCGGGAGGGGTCTACGAGCAGTACTTC.

This clonotype has only a few counts. The J gene is TRBJ2-5, the V gene TRBV11-3, with D uncertain. CDR3 length: 13 amino acids. CDR1 is SGHNT, CDR2 YENEEA, per germline. Trimming took 1 base from V and 5 from J, leaving 8 bases between them. The CDR3, as DNA: TGTGCCAGCAGCTTAGGGCCATCGGAGACCCAGTACTTC. Encoded protein: CASSLGPSETQYF.

The V gene is TRBV6-1, the J gene TRBJ2-7; the D gene could be TRBD1 or TRBD2 (5 bases each). Trimming removed 6 bases from V and 0 bases from J, with 15 bases in between. The CDR3 spans 15 residues. CDR1 is MNHNS and CDR2 is SASEGT in the germline V gene. The CDR3 loop reads CASSDGRDGSYEQYF. As DNA, the CDR3 is TGTGCCAGCAGCGATGGTCGGGACGGCTCCTACGAGCAGTACTTC.